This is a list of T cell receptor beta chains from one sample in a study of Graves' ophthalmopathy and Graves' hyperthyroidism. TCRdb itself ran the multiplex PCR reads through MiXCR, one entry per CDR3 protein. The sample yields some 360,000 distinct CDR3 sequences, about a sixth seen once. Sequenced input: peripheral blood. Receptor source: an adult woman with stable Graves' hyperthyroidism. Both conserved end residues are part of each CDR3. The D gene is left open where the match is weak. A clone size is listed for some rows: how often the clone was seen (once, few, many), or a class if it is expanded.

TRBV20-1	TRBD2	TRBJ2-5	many	TGCAGTGCAAAGCCGGGACTAGCGCGGAAAGAGACCCAGTACTTC	CSAKPGLARKETQYF
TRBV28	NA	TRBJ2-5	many	TGTGCCAGCAGTTTACAGACGGAGACCCAGTACTTC	CASSLQTETQYF
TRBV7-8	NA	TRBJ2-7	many	TGTGCCAGCAGCTTAGTGTCAGCCTACGAGCAGTACTTC	CASSLVSAYEQYF
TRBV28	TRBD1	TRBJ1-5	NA	TGTGCCAGCACCTATCAATTACAGGGGGCTTATAGCAATCAGCCCCAGCATTTT	CASTYQLQGAYSNQPQHF
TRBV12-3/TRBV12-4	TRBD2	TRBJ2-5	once	TGTGCCAGCAGCCTGGAGCGGGGTGGGACCCAGTACTTC	CASSLERGGTQYF
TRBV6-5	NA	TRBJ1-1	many	TGTGCCAGCAGTTCAACCGGGACTCAAGCTTTCTTT	CASSSTGTQAFF
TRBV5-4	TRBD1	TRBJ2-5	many	TGTGCCAGCAGCTGGGACAGGGGGCAGCCCCAAGAGACCCAGTACTTC	CASSWDRGQPQETQYF
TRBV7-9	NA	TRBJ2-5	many	TGTGCCAGCAGCTTATCTTCCACAGCTATTCAAGAGACCCAGTACTTC	CASSLSSTAIQETQYF
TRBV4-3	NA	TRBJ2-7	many	TGCGCCAGCAGCCAAGATCTGGCACACCTCTACGAGCAGTACTTC	CASSQDLAHLYEQYF
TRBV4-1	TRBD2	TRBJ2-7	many	TGCGCCAGCAGCCGAGGGACTAGCGGTCCTACCTCCTACGAGCAGTACTTC	CASSRGTSGPTSYEQYF
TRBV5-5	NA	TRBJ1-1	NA	TGTGCCAGCAGCTTGGTGCGGGGCGGGGGCACTGAAGCTTTCTTT	CASSLVRGGGTEAFF
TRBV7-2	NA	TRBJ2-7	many	TGTGCCAGCAGCCGCCTGGGAGAGCACGAGCAGTACTTC	CASSRLGEHEQYF
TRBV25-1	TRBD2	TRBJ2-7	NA	TGTGCCAGCAGCTTAGCGCCGGGACTAGCGGGAGTCGAGCAGTACTTC	CASSLAPGLAGVEQYF
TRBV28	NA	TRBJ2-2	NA	TGTGCCAGCAGTTCCCTTCGAGGCGCGAACACCGGGGAGCTGTTTTTT	CASSSLRGANTGELFF
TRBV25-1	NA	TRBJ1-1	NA	TGTGCCAGCACTGAGGTCCTCAGGGGAGTCGGGGGACGCACTGAAGCTTTCTTT	CASTEVLRGVGGRTEAFF
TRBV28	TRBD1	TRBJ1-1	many	TGTGCCAGCAGTACGTCCGGGACAGGGGCCCGTGAAGCTTTCTTT	CASSTSGTGAREAFF
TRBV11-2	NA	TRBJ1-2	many	TGTGCCAGCAGCTTAAGTTCGACAGTCTATGGCTACACCTTC	CASSLSSTVYGYTF
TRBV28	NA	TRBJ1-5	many	TGTGCCACCGAGGGTAATCGCAATCAGCCCCAGCATTTT	CATEGNRNQPQHF
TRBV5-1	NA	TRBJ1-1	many	TGCGCCAGCAGCTTAAACAGGGATTACACTGAAGCTTTCTTT	CASSLNRDYTEAFF
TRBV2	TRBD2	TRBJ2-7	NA	TGTGCCAGCAGTGAATCCAGCGGGATCATCTACGAGCAGTACTTC	CASSESSGIIYEQYF
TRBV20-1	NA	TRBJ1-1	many	TGCAGTGCTAGAGGCCAGGGCCGGGACACTGAAGCTTTCTTT	CSARGQGRDTEAFF
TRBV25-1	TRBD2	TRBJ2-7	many	TGTGCCAGCAGCCTACCGGGACTAGGAGCCTACGAGCAGTACTTC	CASSLPGLGAYEQYF
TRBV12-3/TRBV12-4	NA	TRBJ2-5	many	TGTGCCAGCAGTTTCTCACTGGACCTTCTAGAGACCCAGTACTTC	CASSFSLDLLETQYF
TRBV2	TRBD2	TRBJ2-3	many	TGTGCCAGCCTACCGGGACTAGACACAGATACGCAGTATTTT	CASLPGLDTDTQYF
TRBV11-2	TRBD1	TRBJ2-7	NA	TGTGCCAGCAGCTCCTCACGACAGGGTAAAGAGCAGTACTTC	CASSSSRQGKEQYF